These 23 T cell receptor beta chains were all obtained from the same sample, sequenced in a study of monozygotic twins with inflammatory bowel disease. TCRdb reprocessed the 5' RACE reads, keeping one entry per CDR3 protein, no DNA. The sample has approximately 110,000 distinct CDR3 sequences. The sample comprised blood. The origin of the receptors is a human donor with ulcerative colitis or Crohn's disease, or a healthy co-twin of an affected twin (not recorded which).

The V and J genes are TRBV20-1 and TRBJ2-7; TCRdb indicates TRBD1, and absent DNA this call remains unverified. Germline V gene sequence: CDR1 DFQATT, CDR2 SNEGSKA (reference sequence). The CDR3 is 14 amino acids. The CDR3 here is CSASGTGGSYEQYF.

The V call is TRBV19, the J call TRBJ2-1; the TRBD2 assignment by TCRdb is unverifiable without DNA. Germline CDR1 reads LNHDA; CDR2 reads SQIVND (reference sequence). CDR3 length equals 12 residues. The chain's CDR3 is CASTLAGGLPFF.

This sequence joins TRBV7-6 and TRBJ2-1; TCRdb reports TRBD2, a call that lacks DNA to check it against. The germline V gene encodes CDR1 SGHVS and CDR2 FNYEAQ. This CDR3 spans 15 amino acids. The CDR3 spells CASSLDSYSYNEQFF.

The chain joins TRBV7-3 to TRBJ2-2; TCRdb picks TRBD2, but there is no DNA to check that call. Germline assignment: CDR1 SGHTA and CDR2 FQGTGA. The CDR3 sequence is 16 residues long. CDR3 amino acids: CASSLYTSPGVGELFF.

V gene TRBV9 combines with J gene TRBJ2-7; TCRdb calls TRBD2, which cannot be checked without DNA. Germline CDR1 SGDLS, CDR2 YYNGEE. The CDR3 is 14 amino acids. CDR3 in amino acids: CASSKDYSTYEQYF.

The CDR3 sequence is CASSQMTSGSHTGELFF. The chain combines TRBV4-2 with TRBJ2-2; TCRdb indicates TRBD2, and absent DNA this call remains unverified. Germline values: CDR1 LGHNA, CDR2 YNFKEQ. This CDR3 region has 17 residues.

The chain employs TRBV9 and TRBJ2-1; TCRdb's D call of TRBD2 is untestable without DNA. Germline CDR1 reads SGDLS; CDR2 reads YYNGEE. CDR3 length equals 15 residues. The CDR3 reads CASSVEGLSYNEQFF.

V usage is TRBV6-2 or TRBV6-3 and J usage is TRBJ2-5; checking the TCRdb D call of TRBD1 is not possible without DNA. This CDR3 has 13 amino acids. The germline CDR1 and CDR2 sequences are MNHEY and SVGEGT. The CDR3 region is CASSPITRETQYF.

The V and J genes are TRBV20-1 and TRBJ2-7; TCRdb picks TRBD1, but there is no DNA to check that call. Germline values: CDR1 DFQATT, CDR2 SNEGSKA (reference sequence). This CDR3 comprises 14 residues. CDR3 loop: CSARARDSPYEQYF.

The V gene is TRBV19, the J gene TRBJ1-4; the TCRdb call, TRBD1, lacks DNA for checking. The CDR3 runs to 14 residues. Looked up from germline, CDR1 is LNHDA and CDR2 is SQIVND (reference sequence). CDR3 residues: CASAPGQGAEKLFF.

CDR3 residues: CASAPPETNQPQHF. The chain recombines TRBV6-6 with TRBJ1-5; lacking DNA, the TRBD1 call made by TCRdb goes unchecked. CDR1 and CDR2 (germline): MNHNY, SVGAGI (reference sequence). The CDR3 is made up of 14 amino acids.

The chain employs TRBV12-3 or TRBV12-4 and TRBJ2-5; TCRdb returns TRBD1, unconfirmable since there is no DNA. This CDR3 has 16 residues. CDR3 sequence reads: CASSPGDRGTGETQYF.

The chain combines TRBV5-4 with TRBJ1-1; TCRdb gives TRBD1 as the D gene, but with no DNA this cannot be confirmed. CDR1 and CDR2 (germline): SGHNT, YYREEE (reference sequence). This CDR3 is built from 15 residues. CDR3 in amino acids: CASSLTGPGSTEAFF. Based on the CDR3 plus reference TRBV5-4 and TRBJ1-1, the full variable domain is ETGVTQSPTHLIKTRGQQVTLRCSSQSGHNTVSWYQQALGQGPQFIFQYYREEENGRGNFPPRFSGLQFPNYSSELNVNALELDDSALYLCASSLTGPGSTEAFFGQGTRLTVV.

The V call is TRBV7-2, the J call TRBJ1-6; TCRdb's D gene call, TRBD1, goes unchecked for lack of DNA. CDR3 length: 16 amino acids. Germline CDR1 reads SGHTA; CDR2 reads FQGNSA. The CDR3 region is CASSLVGTGGGSPLHF. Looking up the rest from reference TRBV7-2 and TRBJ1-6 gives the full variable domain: GAGVSQSPSNKVTEKGKDVELRCDPISGHTALYWYRQSLGQGLEFLIYFQGNSAPDKSGLPSDRFSAERTGGSVSTLTIQRTQQEDSAVYLCASSLVGTGGGSPLHFGNGTRLTVT.

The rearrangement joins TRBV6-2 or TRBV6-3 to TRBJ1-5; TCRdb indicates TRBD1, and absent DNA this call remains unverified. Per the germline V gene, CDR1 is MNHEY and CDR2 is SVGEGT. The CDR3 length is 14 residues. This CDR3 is CASSNRSSNQPQHF.

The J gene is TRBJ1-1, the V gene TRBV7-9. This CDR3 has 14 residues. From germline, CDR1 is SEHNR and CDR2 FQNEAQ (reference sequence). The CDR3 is CASSPMGSDTEAFF.

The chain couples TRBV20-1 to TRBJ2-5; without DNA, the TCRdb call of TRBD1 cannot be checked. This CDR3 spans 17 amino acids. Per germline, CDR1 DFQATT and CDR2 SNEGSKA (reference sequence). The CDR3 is CSARDRLAGGKGETQYF.

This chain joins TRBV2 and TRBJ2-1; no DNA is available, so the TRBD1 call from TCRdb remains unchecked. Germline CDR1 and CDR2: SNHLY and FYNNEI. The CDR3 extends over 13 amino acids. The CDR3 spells CASIRTNYNEQFF.

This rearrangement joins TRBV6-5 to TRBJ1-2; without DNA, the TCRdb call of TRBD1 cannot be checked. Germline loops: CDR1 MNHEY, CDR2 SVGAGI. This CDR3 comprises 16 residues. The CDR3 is CASSSATGVKVHGYTF.

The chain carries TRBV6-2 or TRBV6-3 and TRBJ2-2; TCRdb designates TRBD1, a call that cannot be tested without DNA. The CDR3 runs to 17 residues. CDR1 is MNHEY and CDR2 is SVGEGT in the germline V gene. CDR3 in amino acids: CASSPPAFLREPGELFF.

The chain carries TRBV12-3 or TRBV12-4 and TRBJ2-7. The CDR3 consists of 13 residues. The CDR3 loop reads CASSLSSSYEQYF.

The CDR3 loop is CASSLGGTNEKLFF. This sequence joins TRBV5-1 and TRBJ1-4. The germline gives CDR1 SGHRS, CDR2 YFSETQ. The CDR3 is made up of 14 amino acids.

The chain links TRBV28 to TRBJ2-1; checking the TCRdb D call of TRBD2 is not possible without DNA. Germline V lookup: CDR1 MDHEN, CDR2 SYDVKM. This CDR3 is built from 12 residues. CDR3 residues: CASRGSYNEQFF.